The clone carrying this T cell receptor beta chain was seen many times. Its target is unknown. TCRdb re-called the multiplex PCR reads with MiXCR, one entry per CDR3 protein. The table has about 94,000 distinct CDR3 sequences, around 29% seen once. Axillary draining lymph nodes of breast cancer patients supplied the node samples. This sample stems from a study of breast tumors, draining lymph nodes, adjacent tissues. General study results and limits: Data only fit, rather than demonstrated, lymph node origin of most tumor T cells.

With 0 bases removed from V and 4 bases from J, the gap between germline ends came to 11 bases. This CDR3 spans 16 amino acids. Germline values: CDR1 SGDLS, CDR2 YYNGEE. The sequence was collected from a female donor with breast cancer. Some clones in this sample may be carry-over from other donors' samples. The chain couples TRBV9 to TRBJ2-6, with TRBD2 as a possible D gene (5 bases). Sequencing was performed on axillary lymph node tissue. The CDR3 DNA sequence: TGTGCCAGCAGCGTAGGATGGGGAGCCGGGGCCAACGTCCTGACTTTC. Translating gives CASSVGWGAGANVLTF.